This T cell receptor beta chain was profiled in a study of blood T cell repertoires in COVID-19. Germline V gene sequence: CDR1 DFQATT, CDR2 SNEGSKA (reference sequence). Trimming pared 2 bases from V and 4 bases from J, leaving 3 bases between. There are 11 residues in the CDR3. Profiling relied on immunoSEQ multiplex PCR, and the TCRdb table lists in-frame clones only, not all of them. The sample gives 150,000 or so clones, about 87% of which show up once; roughly 6.6% is in the top ten. The chain links TRBV20-1 to TRBJ1-3; D is uncertain. This TCR was recovered from an elderly man with acute or convalescent COVID-19. Sequences were obtained from peripheral blood. This chain's CDR3 is CSARLGNTIYF. For the CDR3, the DNA is TGCAGTGCTAGACTGGGAAACACCATATATTTT.